This T cell receptor beta chain was identified during a study of cytotoxic CD8 clonotypes in ibrutinib-treated CLL. The protocol was immunoSEQ multiplex PCR, while the TCRdb copy is restricted to in-frame clones and leaves out a portion. The profile shows 250,000 or so clones, 60% to 75% of them singletons. The V gene end was trimmed by 0 bases and the J gene end by 7 bases; junction bases not matched to a gene: 14. CDR3 length: 18 amino acids. Germline-derived CDR1 and CDR2 are LGHNA and YSLEER. V gene TRBV4-3 combines with J gene TRBJ2-1; 8 positions agree with TRBD2. The TCR sequence derives from a human donor with chronic lymphocytic leukemia. Sequenced material: PBMCs, taken after 24 months of ibrutinib treatment. The CDR3 DNA reads TGCGCCAGCAGCCAAGATGAAGTCGGATTAGCGGGAAAGAATGAGCAGTTCTTC. Translation: CASSQDEVGLAGKNEQFF.